Each of the 26 T cell receptor beta chains below was sequenced from the same sample in a study of blood T cells in healthy people across ages. A second PCR of about 7 to 11 cycles used a sample-barcoded 5' primer and a J-beta primer mix. Using its own MiXCR run on the 5' RACE reads, TCRdb lists one record per CDR3 protein. The sample contains fewer than 1,000,000 distinct CDR3 sequences, about 46% of which appear only once. Input material: blood. These receptors originate from a man of 80 years or more in good health.

The V and J genes are TRBV27 and TRBJ2-4; 10 nucleotides agree with TRBD2. Germline CDR1 is MNHEY and CDR2 is SMNVEV (reference sequence). There are 15 residues in the CDR3. The ends lost 7 bases at V and 5 bases at J; junction bases unmatched: 8. In DNA, the CDR3 is TGTGCCAGCACGCGGAGCGGGAGGGCCGAAAACATTCAGTACTTC. It translates to CASTRSGRAENIQYF.

The genes are TRBV28 and TRBJ2-2; 7 nucleotides agree with TRBD1. The ends lost 6 bases at V and 6 bases at J; junction bases unmatched: 10. The CDR3 is 15 residues long. CDR1 MDHEN and CDR2 SYDVKM come from the germline V gene. The CDR3 bases are TGTGCCAGCAGCCCTGACAGGGTATGGTCCGGGGAGCTGTTTTTT. It is translated as CASSPDRVWSGELFF. The full variable domain, with the rest looked up from reference TRBV28 and TRBJ2-2, is DVKVTQSSRYLVKRTGEKVFLECVQDMDHENMFWYRQDPGLGLRLIYFSYDVKMKEKGDIPEGYSVSREKKERFSLILESASTNQTSMYLCASSPDRVWSGELFFGEGSRLTVL.

This clonotype has only a few counts. The junction departs from germline at one end; a sequencing error may be responsible. The chain recombines TRBV20-1 with TRBJ2-1; 7 bases align to TRBD2. The CDR3 contains 15 residues. Germline CDR1 and CDR2: DFQATT and SNEGSKA (reference sequence). CDR3 residues: CSARGAGVINDEQFF. In nucleotides, the CDR3 is TGCAGTGCCAGAGGGGCGGGAGTTATTAACGATGAGCAGTTCTTC.

This clonotype was picked up a small number of times. The chain joins TRBV4-3 to TRBJ2-5, with 7 nucleotides matching TRBD1. From germline, CDR1 is LGHNA and CDR2 YSLEER. V lost 0 bases and J lost 4; bases outside the gene matches: 8. The CDR3 extends over 16 amino acids. As DNA, the CDR3 is TGCGCCAGCAGCCAAGATGGGGCAGGGGGTACAGAGACCCAGTACTTC. This gives the protein CASSQDGAGGTETQYF.

The chain employs TRBV4-2 and TRBJ2-7, with D possibly TRBD2 on 6 matching bases. The DNA end is a closer match to TRBJ2-5, so the J assignment may be wrong. Germline V gene lookup returns CDR1 LGHNA and CDR2 YNFKEQ. The CDR3 has 13 amino acids. The CDR3 loop is CASSPGLWETQYF. CDR3 nucleotide sequence: TGTGCCAGCAGCCCGGGACTGTGGGAGACCCAGTACTTC.

This clonotype was counted only a few times. CDR3: CASSLAGGLAGGVQFF. The CDR3 nucleotides are TGCGCCAGCAGCTTGGCCGGGGGACTAGCGGGAGGCGTGCAGTTCTTC. The V gene is TRBV5-1, the J gene TRBJ2-1; 15 positions match TRBD2. Germline CDR1 and CDR2: SGHRS and YFSETQ. CDR3 length equals 16 residues. V lost 0 bases to trimming and J lost 12 bases; unmatched junction nucleotides: 7.

The sample holds a few counts of this clonotype. V usage is TRBV6-2 or TRBV6-3 and J usage is TRBJ2-1; D gene unclear. The CDR3 contains 16 residues. Germline CDR1 and CDR2: MNHEY and SVGEGT. Trimming left V 2 bases short and J 11 bases short, with 22 bases between. CDR3 amino acids: CASSYGVQQMNDKQFF. CDR3 nucleotide sequence: TGTGCCAGCAGTTACGGGGTACAGCAGATGAATGATAAGCAGTTCTTC.

The J gene is TRBJ1-4, the V gene TRBV27, with D hard to call. The CDR3 sequence is 15 residues long. Germline CDR1 reads MNHEY; CDR2 reads SMNVEV (reference sequence). V gave up 4 bases and J gave up 5 bases, with 14 bases separating them. The chain's CDR3 is CASSYQFEGNEKLFF. The CDR3 DNA follows: TGTGCCAGCAGTTACCAGTTCGAGGGCAATGAAAAACTGTTTTTT. The full variable domain, with the rest looked up from reference TRBV27 and TRBJ1-4, is EAQVTQNPRYLITVTGKKLTVTCSQNMNHEYMSWYRQDPGLGLRQIYYSMNVEVTDKGDVPEGYKVSRKEKRNFPLILESPSPNQTSLYFCASSYQFEGNEKLFFGSGTQLSVL.

This clonotype turned up a few times. The CDR3 DNA is TGTGCCAGCAGAAACAAAGACTTCTACAATGAGCAGTTCTTC. This codes for CASRNKDFYNEQFF. The rearrangement uses TRBV2 and TRBJ2-1; D is unresolved. CDR1 SNHLY and CDR2 FYNNEI come from the germline V gene. CDR3 length: 14 residues. V shed 6 bases and J shed 3 bases, with 12 bases lying between them.

This clonotype was seen a few times. The rearrangement joins TRBV25-1 to TRBJ2-7; TRBD1 matches at 10 bases. The DNA matches TRBJ2-5 better at its end, which makes the J call doubtful. The CDR3 runs 16 residues. Germline assignment: CDR1 MGHDK and CDR2 SYGVNS. In nucleotides, the CDR3 is TGTGCCAGCAGTGAACCTGGACAGGGGGGAAGAGAGACCCAGTACTTC. Protein: CASSEPGQGGRETQYF.

This clonotype was counted between two and nine times. The V call is TRBV6-5, the J call TRBJ2-4; 8 bases fit TRBD1. Germline CDR1 is MNHEY and CDR2 is SVGAGI. The CDR3 length is 16 residues. Germline trimming cut 6 bases from V and 5 bases from J; bases unmatched to any gene: 12. CDR3 DNA: TGTGCCAGCAGAAACACAGGGGGATTCATGGAAAACATTCAGTACTTC. Protein sequence: CASRNTGGFMENIQYF.

The V call is TRBV28, the J call TRBJ2-4; D is unclear. This CDR3 has 16 residues. V gave up 3 bases and J gave up 2 bases, with 14 bases separating them. Germline values: CDR1 MDHEN, CDR2 SYDVKM. DNA for the CDR3: TGTGCCAGCAGTTTTTCCAACAGCTTAACCAAAAACATTCAGTACTTC. It encodes CASSFSNSLTKNIQYF.

This clonotype was counted a few times. It may be a read error: a sequence one base away is much more abundant. This chain connects TRBV12-3 or TRBV12-4 to TRBJ2-3, with no clear D. Trimming took off 6 bases at V and 0 bases at J, with 7 bases between the two ends. The CDR3 consists of 13 residues. The CDR3: CASRVTSTDTQYF. The CDR3 DNA sequence: TGTGCCAGCAGGGTGACTAGCACAGATACGCAGTATTTT.

This clonotype was seen once. This chain joins TRBV7-3 and TRBJ2-1, with D maybe TRBD2 (6 bases). Per germline, CDR1 SGHTA and CDR2 FQGTGA. V was trimmed by 5 bases and J by 4 bases, leaving 15 bases between them. The CDR3 is 15 amino acids. The CDR3 region has the DNA TGTGCCAGCAGCCCCTCCGGGACTCAATACAATGAGCAGTTCTTC. Amino acid sequence: CASSPSGTQYNEQFF.

J is TRBJ2-4 and V is TRBV19, with a weak D call TRBD1 (6 bases). The CDR3 totals 16 residues. Germline CDR1 is LNHDA and CDR2 is SQIVND (reference sequence). V was pared by 4 bases and J by 6 bases, with 19 bases between. CDR3 protein: CASSSAQGRRRNIQYF. As DNA, the CDR3 is TGTGCCAGTAGTAGCGCCCAGGGGAGACGAAGAAACATTCAGTACTTC.

This chain joins TRBV5-6 and TRBJ2-1, with 7 bases matching TRBD2. The trim removed 0 bases at V and 9 bases at J, leaving 15 bases unmatched. CDR1 is SGHDT, CDR2 YYEEEE, per germline. This CDR3 contains 17 residues. CDR3 coding DNA: TGTGCCAGCAGCTTGGCCTACGGGACTACCCTCGGGGTTGAGCAGTTCTTC. Translating it yields CASSLAYGTTLGVEQFF.

Notes on this clonotype: One end of the junction varies from germline; a read error may be responsible. This chain uses TRBV11-2 with TRBJ2-7; no clear D gene. The length of the CDR3 is 14 residues. Per germline, CDR1 SGHAT and CDR2 FQNNGV. The CDR3 nucleotides read TGTGCCAGCAGCGCCGGCCCGACCTCCAACGAGCAGTACTTC. Its translation is CASSAGPTSNEQYF.

The chain uses TRBV20-1 and TRBJ2-1, with TRBD2 matching 7 bases. V dropped 3 bases and J dropped 2; count of bases not matched to a gene: 10. In germline, CDR1 is DFQATT, CDR2 SNEGSKA (reference sequence). The CDR3 consists of 16 residues. CDR3 sequence (DNA): TGCAGTGCTAGGAGTCGGGGGACTATGACCTACAATGAGCAGTTCTTC. Translated, it gives CSARSRGTMTYNEQFF.

This clonotype has at least ten counts. V is TRBV7-2 and J is TRBJ2-7, with 14 bases identical to TRBD2. The CDR3 spans 19 residues. The V gene's germline CDR1 is SGHTA and CDR2 FQGNSA. J lost 5 bases, V lost 0 bases, and 12 bases had no gene match. The CDR3 sequence is CASSLAGLAGGVFPDEQYF. CDR3 coding DNA: TGTGCCAGCAGCTTAGCAGGACTAGCGGGAGGAGTTTTTCCCGACGAGCAGTACTTC.

This clonotype was seen more than once but under ten times. V usage is TRBV5-1 and J usage is TRBJ2-7; no clear D gene. Germline CDR1 is SGHRS and CDR2 is YFSETQ. This CDR3 is built from 14 residues. Trimming pared 1 base from V and 1 base from J, leaving 9 bases between. CDR3 sequence: CASSLLVGSYEQYF. The CDR3 bases are TGCGCCAGCAGCTTGTTGGTAGGATCCTACGAGCAGTACTTC.

This clonotype has only one observation. The V call is TRBV7-2, the J call TRBJ2-3; no clear D gene. Trimming took off 4 bases at V and 4 bases at J, with 12 bases between the two ends. There are 14 residues in the CDR3. Germline values: CDR1 SGHTA, CDR2 FQGNSA. CDR3 region: CTSSSGLISDTQYF. CDR3 nucleotide sequence: TGTACCAGCAGCTCCGGCCTGATCTCAGATACGCAGTATTTT.

The chain employs TRBV20-1 and TRBJ2-7; 11 bases line up with TRBD1. The CDR3 contains 15 residues. Looked up from germline, CDR1 is DFQATT and CDR2 is SNEGSKA (reference sequence). Trimming took 2 bases from V and 3 from J; bases not matched to a gene: 6. CDR3 in amino acids: CSARFPDRGLYEQYF. The CDR3 bases are TGCAGTGCTAGATTCCCGGACAGGGGGCTCTACGAGCAGTACTTC.

The chain joins TRBV29-1 to TRBJ1-1; D call uncertain. The CDR3 is made up of 13 amino acids. The V end lost 0 bases, the J end lost 7 bases, and 12 bases lay between the germline ends. Per the germline V gene, CDR1 is SQVTM and CDR2 is ANQGSEA. Here the CDR3 reads CSVEDPAGLEAFF. The CDR3 DNA reads TGCAGCGTTGAAGATCCAGCAGGACTTGAAGCTTTCTTT.

V gene TRBV12-3 or TRBV12-4 combines with J gene TRBJ1-6; D gene unclear. The CDR3 runs 14 residues. Between the trimmed V and J ends, which lost 4 bases and 6 bases, there was a span of 10 bases. The CDR3 here is CASSSQWGNSPLHF. The CDR3 DNA sequence: TGTGCCAGCAGTTCCCAGTGGGGTAATTCACCCCTCCACTTT.

This clonotype has just a few counts. The chain recombines TRBV5-1 with TRBJ2-7, with 9 bases fitting TRBD1. This CDR3 region has 16 residues. Germline CDR1 is SGHRS and CDR2 is YFSETQ. Unmatched junction bases numbered 13, after V lost 1 base and J lost 8 bases. CDR3 sequence: CASSLSGGQGSLKQYF. The CDR3 nucleotides read TGCGCCAGCAGCTTGTCGGGGGGACAGGGCTCCCTCAAGCAGTACTTC.

The CDR3 DNA sequence: TGTGCCAGCAGCTCATCTAGCGGGAGAGGCTCAGATACGCAGTATTTT. Translated: CASSSSSGRGSDTQYF. The rearrangement links TRBV7-2 to TRBJ2-3, with 10 nucleotides matching TRBD2. The CDR3 is 16 amino acids. V was clipped by 4 bases and J by 4 bases; unmatched bases: 8. The germline V gene encodes CDR1 SGHTA and CDR2 FQGNSA.